Below are 4 T cell receptor beta chains sequenced from a single sample in a study of vaccination and CD4 T cells after COVID-19. Treatment denoted: approximately nine-day PBMC culture with coronavirus spike peptide pools or control peptides (ViraFEST assay). Harvesting of the unexposed donor's CD4+ T cells predated the COVID-19 pandemic (2011-2018). With the Oncomine TCR Beta short-read assay, DNA from cultured CD4+ T cells was sequenced. TCRdb reprocessed the PCR reads with MiXCR, giving one entry per CDR3 protein. The sample has 7,500 or so distinct CDR3 sequences, about 41% seen once. No cognate antigen is known for these TCRs. Sequencing input: CD4+ T cells from blood, cultured in vitro. The origin of the receptors is a human donor in good health.

The chain couples TRBV15 to TRBJ1-1, with 8 bases lining up with TRBD1. Trimming cost V 0 bases and J 4 bases; bases outside gene matches: 10. Germline CDR1 reads LNHNV; CDR2 reads YYDKDF (reference sequence). The CDR3 has 17 amino acids. DNA of the CDR3: TGTGCCACCAGCAGAGAAAGGGCAGGGGGCCGTTTCACTGAAGCTTTCTTT. This gives the protein CATSRERAGGRFTEAFF.

The chain combines TRBV28 with TRBJ2-1; tentatively, D is TRBD2 (5 bases). CDR1 is MDHEN, CDR2 SYDVKM, per germline. The ends were cut back, 2 bases at V and 9 bases at J, with 5 bases in the middle. The CDR3 contains 11 residues. The CDR3 region has the DNA TGTGCCAGCAGTTTAGGAGGTGAGCAGTTCTTC. It translates to CASSLGGEQFF.

The rearrangement uses TRBV3-1 and TRBJ2-5, with 7 positions matching TRBD2. CDR3 size: 17 residues. The germline CDR1 and CDR2 sequences are LGHDT and YNNKEL (reference sequence). With V trimmed by 6 bases and J by 1 base, 14 bases remained unmatched. CDR3 nucleotides: TGTGCCAGCAGTCAAACTGGGGAGGGACCCGTCCAAGAGACCCAGTACTTC. Translated: CASSQTGEGPVQETQYF.

There are a few counts of this clonotype. The V and J genes are TRBV6-1 and TRBJ1-1, with 10 bases matching TRBD1. The ends lost 6 bases at V and 0 bases at J; junction bases unmatched: 1. The germline CDR1 and CDR2 sequences are MNHNS and SASEGT. The CDR3 length is 14 residues. DNA for the CDR3: TGTGCCAGCAGAGGGACAGGGGTGAACACTGAAGCTTTCTTT. Translated: CASRGTGVNTEAFF.